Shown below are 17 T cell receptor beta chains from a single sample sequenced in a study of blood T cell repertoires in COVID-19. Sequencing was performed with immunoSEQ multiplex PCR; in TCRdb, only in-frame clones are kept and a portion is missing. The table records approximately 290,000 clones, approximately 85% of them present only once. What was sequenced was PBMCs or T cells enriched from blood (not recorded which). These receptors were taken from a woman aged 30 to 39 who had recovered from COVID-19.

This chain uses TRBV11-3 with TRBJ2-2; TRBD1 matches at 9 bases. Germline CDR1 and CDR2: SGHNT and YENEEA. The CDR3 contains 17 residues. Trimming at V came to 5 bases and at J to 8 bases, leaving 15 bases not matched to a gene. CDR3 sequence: CASSTIRDRDGRGELFF. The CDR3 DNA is TGTGCCAGCAGCACCATTCGGGACAGGGACGGTCGTGGGGAGCTGTTTTTT.

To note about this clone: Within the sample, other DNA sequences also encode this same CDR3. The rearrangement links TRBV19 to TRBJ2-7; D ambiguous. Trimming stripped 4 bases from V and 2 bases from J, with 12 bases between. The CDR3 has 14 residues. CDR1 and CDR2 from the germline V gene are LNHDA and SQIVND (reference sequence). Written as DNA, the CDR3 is TGTGCCAGTAGTACACGGAGCCTAACCTACGAGCAGTACTTC. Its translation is CASSTRSLTYEQYF.

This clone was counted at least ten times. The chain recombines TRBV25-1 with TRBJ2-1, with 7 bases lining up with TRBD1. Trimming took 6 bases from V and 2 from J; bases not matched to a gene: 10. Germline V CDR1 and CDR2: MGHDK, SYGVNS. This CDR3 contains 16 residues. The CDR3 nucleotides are TGTGCCAGCAGCGCCCATGACAGGGTCACCTACAATGAGCAGTTCTTC. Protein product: CASSAHDRVTYNEQFF.

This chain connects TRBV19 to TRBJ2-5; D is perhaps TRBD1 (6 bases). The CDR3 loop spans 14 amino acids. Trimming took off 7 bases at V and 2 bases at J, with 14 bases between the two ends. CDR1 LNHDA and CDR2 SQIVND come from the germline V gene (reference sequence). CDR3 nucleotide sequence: TGTGCCAGTACGGACAGTCTTACTCAAGAGACCCAGTACTTC. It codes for CASTDSLTQETQYF.

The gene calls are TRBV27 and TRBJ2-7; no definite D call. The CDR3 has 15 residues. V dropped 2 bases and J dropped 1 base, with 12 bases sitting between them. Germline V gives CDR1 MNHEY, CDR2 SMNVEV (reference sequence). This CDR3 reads CASSLGTAVSYEQYF. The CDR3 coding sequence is TGTGCCAGCAGTTTAGGTACAGCAGTTTCCTACGAGCAGTACTTC.

The CDR3 DNA follows: TGTGCCAGCAGTGACGGGTCAGGGGGCGCCCCCACAGATACGCAGTATTTT. Protein product: CASSDGSGGAPTDTQYF. The chain carries TRBV6-4 and TRBJ2-3, with 8 bases lining up with TRBD1. This CDR3 spans 17 amino acids. V dropped 2 bases and J dropped 2; count of bases not matched to a gene: 9. Germline-derived CDR1 and CDR2 are MRHNA and SNTAGT.

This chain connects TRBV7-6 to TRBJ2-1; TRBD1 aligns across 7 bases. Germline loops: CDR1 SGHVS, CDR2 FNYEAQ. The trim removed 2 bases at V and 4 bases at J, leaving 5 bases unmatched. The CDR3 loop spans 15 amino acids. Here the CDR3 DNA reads TGTGCCAGCAGCTTAACGAGACAGGGTTACAATGAGCAGTTCTTC. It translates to CASSLTRQGYNEQFF.

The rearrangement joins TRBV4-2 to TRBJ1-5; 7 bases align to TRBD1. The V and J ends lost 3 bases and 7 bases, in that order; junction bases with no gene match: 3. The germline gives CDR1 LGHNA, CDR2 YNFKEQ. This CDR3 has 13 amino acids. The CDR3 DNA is TGTGCCAGCAGCCAGGAACAGGGGCAGCCCCAGCATTTT. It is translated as CASSQEQGQPQHF.

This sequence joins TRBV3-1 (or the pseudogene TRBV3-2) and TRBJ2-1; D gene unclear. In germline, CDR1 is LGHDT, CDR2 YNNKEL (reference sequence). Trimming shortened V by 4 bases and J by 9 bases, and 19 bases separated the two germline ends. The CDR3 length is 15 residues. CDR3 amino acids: CASSRLGLGVGEQFF. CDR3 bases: TGTGCCAGCAGCCGTTTGGGTCTTGGAGTGGGTGAGCAGTTCTTC.

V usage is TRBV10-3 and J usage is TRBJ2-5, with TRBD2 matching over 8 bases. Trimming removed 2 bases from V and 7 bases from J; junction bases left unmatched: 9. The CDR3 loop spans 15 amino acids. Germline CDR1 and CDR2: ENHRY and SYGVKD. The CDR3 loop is CAISEGREATVTQYF. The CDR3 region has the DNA TGTGCCATCAGTGAGGGGCGGGAGGCCACCGTGACCCAGTACTTC.

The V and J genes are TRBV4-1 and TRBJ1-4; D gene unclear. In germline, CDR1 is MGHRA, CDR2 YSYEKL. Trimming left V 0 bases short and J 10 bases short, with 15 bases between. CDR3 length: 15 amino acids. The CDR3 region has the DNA TGCGCCAGCAGCCAAGACGGCAGAGGGCCTGTAAAACTGTTTTTT. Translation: CASSQDGRGPVKLFF.

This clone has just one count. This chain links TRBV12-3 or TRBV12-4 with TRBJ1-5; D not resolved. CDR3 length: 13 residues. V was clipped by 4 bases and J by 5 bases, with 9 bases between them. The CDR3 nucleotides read TGTGCCAGCAGTTCCGGGTTCTATCAGCCCCAGCATTTT. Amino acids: CASSSGFYQPQHF.

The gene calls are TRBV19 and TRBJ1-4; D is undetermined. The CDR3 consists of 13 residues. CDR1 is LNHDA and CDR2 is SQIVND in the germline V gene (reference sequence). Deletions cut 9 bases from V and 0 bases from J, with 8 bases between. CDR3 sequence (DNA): TGTGCCAGCGGCGGGGCAACTAATGAAAAACTGTTTTTT. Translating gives CASGGATNEKLFF.

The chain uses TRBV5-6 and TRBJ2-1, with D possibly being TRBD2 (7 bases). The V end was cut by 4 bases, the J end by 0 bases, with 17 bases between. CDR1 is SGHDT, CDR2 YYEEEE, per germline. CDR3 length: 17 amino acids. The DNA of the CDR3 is TGTGCCAGCAGCATTAATCTAGCGGACAGCTCCTACAATGAGCAGTTCTTC. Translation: CASSINLADSSYNEQFF.

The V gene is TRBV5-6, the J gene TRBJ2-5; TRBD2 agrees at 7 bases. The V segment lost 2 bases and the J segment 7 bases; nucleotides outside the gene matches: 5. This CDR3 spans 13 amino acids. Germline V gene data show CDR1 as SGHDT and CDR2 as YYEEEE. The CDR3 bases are TGTGCCAGCAGCTTTGGGGGGGTAGGGACCCAGTACTTC. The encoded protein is CASSFGGVGTQYF.

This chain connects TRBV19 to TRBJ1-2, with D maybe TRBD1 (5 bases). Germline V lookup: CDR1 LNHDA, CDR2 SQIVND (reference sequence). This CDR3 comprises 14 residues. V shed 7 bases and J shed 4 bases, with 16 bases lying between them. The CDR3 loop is CASNPADSPYGYTF. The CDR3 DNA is TGTGCCAGTAACCCTGCAGACAGCCCCTATGGCTACACCTTC.

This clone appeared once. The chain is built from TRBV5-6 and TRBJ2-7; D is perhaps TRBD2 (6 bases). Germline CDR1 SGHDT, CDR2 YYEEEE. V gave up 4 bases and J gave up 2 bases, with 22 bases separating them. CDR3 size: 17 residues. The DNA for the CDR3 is TGTGCCAGCAGCCCCACCGGGCGGGGACTCAGGGCCTACGAGCAGTACTTC. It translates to CASSPTGRGLRAYEQYF.